One and the same sample provided the 10 T cell receptor beta chains below, sequenced in a study of CD8 T cells in ankylosing spondylitis (dated by TCRdb to about 2017). The receptor library was made with 5' RACE. TCRdb records Illumina HiSeq 2500 as the sequencer. TCRdb trimmed public reads at Q25 via fastp, called clones via MiXCR and kept in-frame beta chains. Rows are unified per CDR3 protein, each entry keeping the most common DNA and genes. The sample yields about 130,000 distinct CDR3 sequences; around 7% were counted once. Of the sample, over 9% is held by the ten largest clones. The sample consisted of blood, either unsorted or a sorted T cell fraction (not recorded which). These receptors came from a male donor with ankylosing spondylitis or in good health (not recorded which).

This clonotype was counted ten times or more. The rearrangement joins TRBV5-1 to TRBJ2-6; 7 bases fit TRBD2. This CDR3 region has 19 residues. CDR1 SGHRS and CDR2 YFSETQ come from the germline V gene. Unmatched junction bases numbered 11, after V lost 0 bases and J lost 2 bases. In DNA form, the CDR3 reads TGCGCCAGCAGCTTGGTGGCGGGAGTAGCATCCCCTGGGGCCAACGTCCTGACTTTC. It is translated as CASSLVAGVASPGANVLTF.

This clonotype was picked up many times. The chain has TRBV6-5 and TRBJ2-2, with a weak D call TRBD2 (6 bases). CDR1 is MNHEY, CDR2 SVGAGI, per germline. V gave up 4 bases and J gave up 4 bases, with 13 bases separating them. This CDR3 region has 15 residues. The CDR3 region has the DNA TGTGCCAGCAGTTTCTGGGAGGCGGGCACCGGGGAGCTGTTTTTT. It yields the protein CASSFWEAGTGELFF.

This clonotype was recorded only once. V gene TRBV13 combines with J gene TRBJ2-6, with D perhaps matching TRBD1 (5 bases). Trimming shortened V by 1 base and J by 2 bases, and 6 bases separated the two germline ends. This CDR3 is 15 amino acids long. Per germline, CDR1 PRHDT and CDR2 FYEKMQ (reference sequence). CDR3 DNA sequence: TGTGCCAGCAGCTTAGTCAGGGCTGGGGCCAACGTCCTGACTTTC. Translating it yields CASSLVRAGANVLTF.

This clonotype was observed many times. The V and J genes are TRBV4-2 and TRBJ2-5; D remains ambiguous. This CDR3 is built from 14 residues. V was cut by 0 bases and J by 5 bases, with 10 bases left in between. Germline-derived CDR1 and CDR2 are LGHNA and YNFKEQ. The CDR3, as DNA: TGTGCCAGCAGCCAAGATCCACGGGTGGAGACCCAGTACTTC. Translated, it gives CASSQDPRVETQYF.

This clonotype appeared many times. The gene calls are TRBV6-1 and TRBJ2-5, with TRBD2 matching 9 bases. Looked up from germline, CDR1 is MNHNS and CDR2 is SASEGT. J gave up 1 base and V 4 bases, and 4 bases lay outside the gene matches. The CDR3 loop spans 15 amino acids. The DNA for the CDR3 is TGTGCCAGCAGTGCACTAGCGGGCAGCCAAGAGACCCAGTACTTC. This codes for CASSALAGSQETQYF.

This clonotype was recorded at least ten times. The chain employs TRBV5-5 and TRBJ1-3, with TRBD1 as a possible D gene (5 bases). Between the trimmed V and J ends, which lost 0 bases and 4 bases, there was a span of 17 bases. Germline loops: CDR1 SGHKS, CDR2 YYEKEE (reference sequence). The CDR3 consists of 17 residues. This CDR3 reads CASSLALGDGAGNTIYF. In DNA form, the CDR3 reads TGTGCCAGCAGCTTGGCCTTGGGAGATGGGGCCGGAAACACCATATATTTT.

This clonotype was seen more than once but under ten times. The chain carries TRBV20-1 and TRBJ1-2; 8 positions agree with TRBD1. Germline-derived CDR1 and CDR2 are DFQATT and SNEGSKA (reference sequence). This CDR3 has 15 amino acids. V lost 2 bases to trimming and J lost 2 bases; unmatched junction nucleotides: 7. The CDR3 bases are TGCAGTGCTAGACCTAGACAGGGGACAAACTATGGCTACACCTTC. Translated: CSARPRQGTNYGYTF.

This clonotype was counted at least ten times. V and J are TRBV24-1 and TRBJ2-1; 7 bases align to TRBD1. Germline V CDR1 and CDR2: KGHDR, SFDVKD. V lost 4 bases to trimming and J lost 0 bases; unmatched junction nucleotides: 2. The CDR3 sequence is 15 residues long. CDR3 DNA: TGTGCCACCAGTGAACAGGGGAGCTCCTACAATGAGCAGTTCTTC. Translated, it gives CATSEQGSSYNEQFF.

At least ten counts were recorded for this clonotype. The genes are TRBV29-1 and TRBJ2-3; no definite D call. Germline V gene lookup returns CDR1 SQVTM and CDR2 ANQGSEA. There are 16 residues in the CDR3. V was clipped by 0 bases and J by 10 bases, with 23 bases between them. The CDR3 coding sequence is TGCAGCGTTGAAGATCTGGCTGCTCCCCTGCCCGCTCCGCAGTATTTT. Protein product: CSVEDLAAPLPAPQYF.

This clonotype was seen at least ten times. CDR3 bases: TGTGCCAGCACCCCAGTTGACGAGGGGGCAGGCGAAAAACTGTTTTTT. Its translation is CASTPVDEGAGEKLFF. The V gene is TRBV12-3 or TRBV12-4, the J gene TRBJ1-4, with 7 nucleotides matching TRBD1. CDR3 length: 16 amino acids. The trim removed 7 bases at V and 8 bases at J, leaving 16 bases unmatched.